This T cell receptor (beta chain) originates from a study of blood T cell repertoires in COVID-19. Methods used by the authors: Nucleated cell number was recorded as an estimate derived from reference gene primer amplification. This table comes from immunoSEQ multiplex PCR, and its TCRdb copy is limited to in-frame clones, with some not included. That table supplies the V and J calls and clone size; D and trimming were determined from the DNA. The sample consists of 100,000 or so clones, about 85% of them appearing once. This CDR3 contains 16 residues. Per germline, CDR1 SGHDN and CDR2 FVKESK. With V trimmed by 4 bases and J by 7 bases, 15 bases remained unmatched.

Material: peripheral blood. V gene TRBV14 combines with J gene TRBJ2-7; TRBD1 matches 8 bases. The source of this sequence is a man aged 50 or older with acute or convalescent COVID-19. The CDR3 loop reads CASSPIEWQGAREQYF. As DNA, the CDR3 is TGTGCCAGCAGCCCTATTGAATGGCAGGGGGCGAGGGAGCAGTACTTC.